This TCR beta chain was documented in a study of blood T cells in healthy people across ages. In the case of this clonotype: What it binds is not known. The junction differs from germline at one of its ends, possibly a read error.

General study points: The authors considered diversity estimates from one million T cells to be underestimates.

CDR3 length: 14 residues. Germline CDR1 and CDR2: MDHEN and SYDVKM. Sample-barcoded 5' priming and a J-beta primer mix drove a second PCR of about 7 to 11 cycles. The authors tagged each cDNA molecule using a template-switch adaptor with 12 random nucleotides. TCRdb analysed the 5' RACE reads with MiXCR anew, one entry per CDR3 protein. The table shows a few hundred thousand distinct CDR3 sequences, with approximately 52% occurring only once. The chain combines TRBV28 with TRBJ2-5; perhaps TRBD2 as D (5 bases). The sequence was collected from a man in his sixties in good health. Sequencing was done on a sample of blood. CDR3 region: CASSPPASRETRYF. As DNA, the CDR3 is TGTGCCAGCAGCCCCCCCGCTAGCAGAGAGACCCGGTACTTC.